The clone carrying this T cell receptor (beta chain) was counted only a few times. Its antigen is undetermined. CDR3 length: 17 amino acids. Germline CDR1 MNHEY, CDR2 SVGEGT. V lost 4 bases and J lost 4, with 21 bases in between. These data belong to a study of tumor-infiltrating lymphocytes in primary liver carcinoma. Regarding the study as a whole: Unsorted bulk sampling ruled out any CD4+ versus CD8+ repertoire comparison.

TCR beta cDNA came from around 500 ng total RNA, primed with a constant-region primer. Nested multiplex PCR, run for three rounds with slightly modified ARM-PCR, yielded TCR beta libraries. PCR rounds one and two used TRBV1-TRBV30 forward primers with a C-beta reverse primer for around 11 cycles each. Via MiXCR, TCRdb re-called the multiplex PCR reads, giving one row per CDR3 protein. The table includes 310,000 or so distinct CDR3 sequences, approximately 64% detected once. Extraction also yielded germline DNA, while blood RNA was obtained from unsorted whole blood. Patients in the cohort were treatment-naive and living with chronic HBV infection.

Sequencing was performed on peripheral blood. V is TRBV6-2 or TRBV6-3 and J is TRBJ2-3; maybe TRBD2 (8 bases). The clonotype originates from a man between 40 and 49 years old with primary liver carcinoma and hepatitis B virus infection. The CDR3 region has the DNA TGTGCCAGCAGTTCTTTCCGGGAGGGGGCGAACGCAGATACGCAGTATTTT. Translation: CASSSFREGANADTQYF.